This T cell receptor beta chain is from a study of neurological immune-mediated disorders. Overall study results and limits: HTLV-1-associated myelopathy had the most TCR clonal expansion, whereas multiple sclerosis had the least (lower than in healthy controls).

Many counts were recorded for this clonotype. The antigen is undetermined. cDNA was made by 5'RACE with 10-nucleotide random UMIs. Via MiXCR, TCRdb re-called the 5' RACE reads, giving one row per CDR3 protein. The repertoire holds more than 70,000 distinct CDR3 sequences, with 17% as singletons. With 3 bases removed from V and 7 bases from J, the gap between germline ends came to 7 bases. This CDR3 region has 11 residues. Germline V CDR1 and CDR2: SGHTS, YDEGEE. Unsorted libraries were derived from 2 million PBMCs stored at -80 C. The clonotype was recovered from a woman aged 40 to 49 in good health. Sequencing was carried out using PBMCs. The V gene is TRBV5-8, the J gene TRBJ1-2; D ambiguous. The CDR3 loop reads CASSWNRGYTF. The DNA for the CDR3 is TGTGCCAGCAGCTGGAACCGTGGCTACACCTTC.